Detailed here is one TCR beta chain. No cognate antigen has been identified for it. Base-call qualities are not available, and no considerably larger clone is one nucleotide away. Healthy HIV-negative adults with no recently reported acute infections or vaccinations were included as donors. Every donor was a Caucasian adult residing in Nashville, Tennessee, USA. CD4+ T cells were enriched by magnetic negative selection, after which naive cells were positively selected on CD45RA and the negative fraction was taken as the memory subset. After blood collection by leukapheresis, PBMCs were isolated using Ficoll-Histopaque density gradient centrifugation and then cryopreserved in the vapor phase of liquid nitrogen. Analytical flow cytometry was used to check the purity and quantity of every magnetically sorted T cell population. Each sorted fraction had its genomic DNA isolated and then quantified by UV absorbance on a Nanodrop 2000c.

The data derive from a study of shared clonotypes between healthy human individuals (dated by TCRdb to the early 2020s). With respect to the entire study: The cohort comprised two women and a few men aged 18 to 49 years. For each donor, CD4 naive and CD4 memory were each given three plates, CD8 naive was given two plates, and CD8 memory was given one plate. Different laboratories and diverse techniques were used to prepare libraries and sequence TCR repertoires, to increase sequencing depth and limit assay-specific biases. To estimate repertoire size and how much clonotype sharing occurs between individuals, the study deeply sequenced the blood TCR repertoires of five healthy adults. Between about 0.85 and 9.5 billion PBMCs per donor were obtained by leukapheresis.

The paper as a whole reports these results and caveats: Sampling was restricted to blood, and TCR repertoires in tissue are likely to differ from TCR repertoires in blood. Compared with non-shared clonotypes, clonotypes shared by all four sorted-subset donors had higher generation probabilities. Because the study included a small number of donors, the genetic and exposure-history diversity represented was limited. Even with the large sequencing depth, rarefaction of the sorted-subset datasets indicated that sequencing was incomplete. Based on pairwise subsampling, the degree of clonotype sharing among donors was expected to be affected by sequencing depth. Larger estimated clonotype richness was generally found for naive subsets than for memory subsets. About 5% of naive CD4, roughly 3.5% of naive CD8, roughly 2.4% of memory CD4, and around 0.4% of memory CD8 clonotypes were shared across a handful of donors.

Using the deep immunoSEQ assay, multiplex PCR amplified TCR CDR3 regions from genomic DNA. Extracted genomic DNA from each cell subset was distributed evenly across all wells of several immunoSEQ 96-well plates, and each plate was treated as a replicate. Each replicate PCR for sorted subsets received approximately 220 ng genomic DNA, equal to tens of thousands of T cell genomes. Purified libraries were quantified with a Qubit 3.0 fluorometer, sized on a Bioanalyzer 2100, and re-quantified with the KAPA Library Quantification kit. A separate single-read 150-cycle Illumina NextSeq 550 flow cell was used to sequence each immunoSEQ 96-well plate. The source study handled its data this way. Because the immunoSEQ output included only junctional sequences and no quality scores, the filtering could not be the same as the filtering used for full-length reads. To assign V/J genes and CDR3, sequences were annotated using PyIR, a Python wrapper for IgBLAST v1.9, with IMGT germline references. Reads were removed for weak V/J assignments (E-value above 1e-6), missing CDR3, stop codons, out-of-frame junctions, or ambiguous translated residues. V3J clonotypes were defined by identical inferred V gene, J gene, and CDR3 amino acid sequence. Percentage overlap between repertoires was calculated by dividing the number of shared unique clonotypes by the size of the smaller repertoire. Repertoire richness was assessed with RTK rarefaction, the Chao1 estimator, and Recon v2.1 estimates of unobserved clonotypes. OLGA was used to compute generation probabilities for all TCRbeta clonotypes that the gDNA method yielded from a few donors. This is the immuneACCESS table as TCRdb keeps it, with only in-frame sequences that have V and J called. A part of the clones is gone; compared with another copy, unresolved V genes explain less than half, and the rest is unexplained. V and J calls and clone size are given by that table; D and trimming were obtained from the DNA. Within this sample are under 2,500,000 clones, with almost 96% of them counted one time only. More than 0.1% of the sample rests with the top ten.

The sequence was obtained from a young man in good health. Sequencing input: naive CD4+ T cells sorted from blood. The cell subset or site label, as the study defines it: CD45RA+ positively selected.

The nucleotides are TGTGCCAGCAGCTCTAGGCTGGGGGGCACAGATACGCAGTATTTT. Translated, it gives CASSSRLGGTDTQYF. The rearranged segments are TRBV7-9 and TRBJ2-3, with the D call tentatively TRBD1 or TRBD2, each fitting 5 bases. Including cysteine and phenylalanine, the CDR3 has 15 amino acids. Only CDR3 DNA is held: 45 bases, read in frame from base 1. Trimming at the junction amounts to 4 bases on V and 1 base on J, and the germline ends lie 12 bases apart. Sequences SEHNR (CDR1) and FQNEAQ (CDR2) are obtained from the germline V gene (reference sequence).